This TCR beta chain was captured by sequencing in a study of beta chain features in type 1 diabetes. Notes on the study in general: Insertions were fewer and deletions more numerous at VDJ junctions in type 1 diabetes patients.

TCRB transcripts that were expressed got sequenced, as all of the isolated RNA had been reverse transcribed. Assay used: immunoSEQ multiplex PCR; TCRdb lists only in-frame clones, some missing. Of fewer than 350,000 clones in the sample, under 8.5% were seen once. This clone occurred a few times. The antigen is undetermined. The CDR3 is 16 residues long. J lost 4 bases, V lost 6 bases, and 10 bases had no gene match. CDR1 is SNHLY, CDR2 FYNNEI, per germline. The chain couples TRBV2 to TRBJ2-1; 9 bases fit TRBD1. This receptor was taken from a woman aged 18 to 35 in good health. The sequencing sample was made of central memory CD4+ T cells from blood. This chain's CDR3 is CASSGPGQGLYNEQFF. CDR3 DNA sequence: TGTGCCAGCAGCGGCCCGGGACAGGGCCTATACAATGAGCAGTTCTTC.